A single sample gave rise to the 6 T cell receptor beta chains below, sequenced in a study of ipilimumab plus nivolumab after autologous stem cell transplantation. Using immunoSEQ multiplex PCR, the repertoire was profiled, and TCRdb retains in-frame clones only, with some absent. The sample includes about 15,000 clones, approximately 75% of them seen just once. The sample in question was PBMCs, obtained in a trial of ipilimumab plus nivolumab as post-transplant consolidation. The source is a male donor with primary mediastinal lymphoma.

The genes are TRBV18 and TRBJ2-2, with D perhaps TRBD1 (5 bases). Germline assignment: CDR1 KGHSH and CDR2 LQKENI. The CDR3 contains 12 residues. The V end lost 10 bases, the J end lost 1 base, and 7 bases lay between the germline ends. The CDR3 DNA is TGTGCCACTGGACAGAACACCGGGGAGCTGTTTTTT. The encoded protein is CATGQNTGELFF.

This rearrangement joins TRBV5-1 to TRBJ2-7; 8 nucleotides match TRBD2. CDR3 length: 19 amino acids. Germline assignment: CDR1 SGHRS and CDR2 YFSETQ. V lost 3 bases and J lost 0; bases outside the gene matches: 17. The CDR3 reads CASSSNPGLASPSSYEQYF. The DNA for the CDR3 is TGCGCCAGCAGCTCAAATCCCGGACTAGCATCTCCCAGCTCCTACGAGCAGTACTTC.

The chain couples TRBV7-2 to TRBJ2-2; D is unclear. The CDR3 runs 11 residues. V was cut by 5 bases and J by 10 bases, with 8 bases left in between. Germline V gene sequence: CDR1 SGHTA, CDR2 FQGNSA. The CDR3 protein is CASSPAVELFF. The CDR3 nucleotides are TGTGCCAGCAGCCCAGCAGTGGAGCTGTTTTTT.

The chain links TRBV2 to TRBJ2-3, with D hard to call. Between the trimmed V and J ends, which lost 6 bases and 0 bases, there was a span of 13 bases. CDR3 length: 15 amino acids. The germline V gene has CDR1 SNHLY and CDR2 FYNNEI. The CDR3 loop reads CASRADGLSTDTQYF. The CDR3 nucleotides are TGTGCCAGCAGGGCGGACGGTCTAAGCACAGATACGCAGTATTTT.

In DNA form, the CDR3 reads TGTGCCATCCGGGCTAGCGAGACAGATACGCAGTATTTT. Amino acid sequence: CAIRASETDTQYF. The chain joins TRBV10-3 to TRBJ2-3; the D gene is possibly TRBD2 (6 bases). Germline V lookup: CDR1 ENHRY, CDR2 SYGVKD. Trimming stripped 8 bases from V and 3 bases from J, with 12 bases between. The length of the CDR3 is 13 residues.

Within the sample, this clone is large (0.1 to 1%). The chain couples TRBV29-1 to TRBJ1-2; D uncertain. This CDR3 has 11 amino acids. CDR1 is SQVTM, CDR2 ANQGSEA, per germline. V was clipped by 6 bases and J by 4 bases, with 9 bases between them. The CDR3 loop is CSVAESYGYTF. In DNA, the CDR3 is TGCAGCGTCGCGGAGAGCTATGGCTACACCTTC.